This T cell receptor beta chain appears in the sequencing data of a study of shared clonotypes between healthy human individuals. Background on the study: CD4 naive and CD4 memory each took three plates per donor, while CD8 naive took two and CD8 memory one. Study-wide results and limits: Only blood samples were collected, and tissue repertoires likely differ. How much donors shared clonotypes was expected to be affected by sequencing depth.

As for this clone: Its matching antigen is unknown.

This CDR3 has 15 amino acids. The V gene's germline CDR1 is SGHVS and CDR2 FNYEAQ. V was trimmed by 5 bases and J by 0 bases, leaving 13 bases between them. It was CD45RO-negative cells, positively selected for CCR7, that made up naive CD8 cells, with terminally differentiated effector memory CD45RA+ cells excluded. Only in-frame clones appear in the TCRdb table, and some are missing; sequencing was by immunoSEQ multiplex PCR. The sample consists of about 680,000 clones, 92% of them appearing once. The sequence derives from a man under 40 in good health. The V call is TRBV7-6, the J call TRBJ2-5, with a tentative D call TRBD1 (5 bases). The material sequenced was naive CD8+ T cells sorted from blood. The CDR3, as DNA: TGTGCCAGCAGCCCCCGCGCAGGGTACCAAGAGACCCAGTACTTC. The encoded protein is CASSPRAGYQETQYF.